This T cell receptor (beta chain) came from a study of blood T cell repertoires in COVID-19. Across the study: T cells, B-cell-depleted T cells, or PBMCs provided the cDNA or gDNA that served as material.

Authors' data handling: Reference gene primer amplification in the assay estimated nucleated cell counts. Measured with immunoSEQ multiplex PCR; TCRdb has only the in-frame clones, and not every one. The DNA gave D and trimming, while V, J and clone size come from that table. The sample contains about 160,000 clones, 75% to 90% of which appear only once. J gave up 3 bases and V 10 bases, and 8 bases lay outside the gene matches. Germline CDR1 reads LNHDA; CDR2 reads SQIVND (reference sequence). The CDR3 is made up of 13 amino acids. Sequenced material: peripheral blood. The TCR originated in a human donor with acute or convalescent COVID-19. The donor label of this sample is uncertain. The chain joins TRBV19 to TRBJ2-7; 8 nucleotides align to TRBD2. The CDR3 DNA reads TGTGCCACCTCAGCGGGGGCCTACTACGAGCAGTACTTC. It specifies CATSAGAYYEQYF.